Each of the 6 T cell receptor beta chains below was sequenced from the same sample in a study of beta chain features in type 1 diabetes. Study results and caveats: Among patients with Type 1 diabetes, TCRB CDR3s were moderately but significantly shorter in every one of the four CD4+ subsets.

Sequenced material consisted of expressed TCRB transcripts (all of the isolated RNA was reverse transcribed). Libraries were prepared by immunoSEQ multiplex PCR; TCRdb keeps only in-frame clonotypes and omits some of them. Of approximately 57,000 clones in the sample, 40% to 65% were seen once. These TCRs' antigens remain unknown. The sequenced sample consisted of Tregs from blood. Receptors were obtained from a woman aged 40 to 50 with type 1 diabetes.

V is TRBV7-2 and J is TRBJ2-1, with unresolved D. V dropped 1 base and J dropped 4 bases, with 11 bases sitting between them. Germline assignment: CDR1 SGHTA and CDR2 FQGNSA. The CDR3 runs 15 residues. This CDR3 is CASSLGPYGYNEQFF. The CDR3 DNA is TGTGCCAGCAGCTTAGGGCCCTACGGGTACAATGAGCAGTTCTTC.

The chain recombines TRBV5-4 with TRBJ2-5; 10 bases line up with TRBD1. Germline V gene lookup returns CDR1 SGHNT and CDR2 YYREEE (reference sequence). The CDR3 runs 17 residues. With V trimmed by 5 bases and J by 0 bases, 10 bases remained unmatched. The CDR3 DNA reads as TGTGCCAGCAGGCCACCGGGACAGGGGACCAACCAAGAGACCCAGTACTTC. Translation gives CASRPPGQGTNQETQYF.

This rearrangement joins TRBV7-2 to TRBJ1-2; D might be TRBD1 (5 bases). Germline CDR1 is SGHTA and CDR2 is FQGNSA. With 2 bases removed from V and 5 bases from J, the gap between germline ends came to 12 bases. The CDR3 runs to 14 residues. The CDR3 here is CASSLYGGEYGYTF. The CDR3 nucleotides read TGTGCCAGCAGCTTATACGGGGGGGAGTATGGCTACACCTTC. The full variable domain, completed using reference TRBV7-2 and TRBJ1-2, is GAGVSQSPSNKVTEKGKDVELRCDPISGHTALYWYRQSLGQGLEFLIYFQGNSAPDKSGLPSDRFSAERTGGSVSTLTIQRTQQEDSAVYLCASSLYGGEYGYTFGSGTRLTVV.

The table lists this clone with a few counts. V is TRBV5-1 and J is TRBJ2-7; perhaps TRBD1 as D (6 bases). The CDR3 length is 15 residues. From germline, CDR1 is SGHRS and CDR2 YFSETQ. V lost 4 bases, J lost 0 bases, and 14 bases lay in between. The CDR3 nucleotides are TGCGCCAGCAGCCAGGCCCCGGACAGCTCCTACGAGCAGTACTTC. Translating it yields CASSQAPDSSYEQYF.

The chain joins TRBV28 to TRBJ1-2; D is ambiguous. This CDR3 region has 13 residues. V gave up 11 bases and J gave up 5 bases, with 18 bases separating them. In germline, CDR1 is MDHEN, CDR2 SYDVKM. The CDR3 sequence is CAVAAPRFYGYTF. As DNA, the CDR3 is TGTGCCGTGGCGGCCCCAAGATTTTATGGCTACACCTTC.

There are a few counts of this clone. CDR3 in DNA: TGCGCCAGCAGCTTAGGACAGAGGAACACTGAAGCTTTCTTT. Protein: CASSLGQRNTEAFF. The V and J genes are TRBV5-1 and TRBJ1-1; weak D call: TRBD1 (6 bases). The CDR3 extends over 14 amino acids. Trimming stripped 2 bases from V and 1 base from J, with 9 bases between. Germline V CDR1 and CDR2: SGHRS, YFSETQ.